The rows below give T cell receptor beta chains drawn from one sample of a study of blood T cell repertoires in COVID-19. Produced via immunoSEQ multiplex PCR; TCRdb's table is partial and in-frame only. The sample includes some 270,000 clones, under 90% seen only once; the top ten take 2% to 2.5%. Input material: peripheral blood. The source is a man between 50 and 59 years old with acute or convalescent COVID-19. Each CDR3 is given with its conserved first and last residue. A D gene is named only where the DNA matches it firmly.

d_gene | j_gene | v_gene | CDR3aa | CDR3nt
TRBD1 | TRBJ1-5 | TRBV3-1/TRBV3-2 | CASSPRDSYQPQHF | TGTGCCAGCAGCCCCCGGGACAGTTATCAGCCCCAGCATTTT
TRBD2 | TRBJ2-4 | TRBV7-2 | CASSLVASGVIAKNIQYF | TGTGCCAGCAGCTTAGTGGCTAGCGGGGTGATAGCCAAAAACATTCAGTACTTC
TRBD2 | TRBJ2-1 | TRBV5-5 | CASSFDGLAINEQFF | TGTGCCAGCAGCTTCGATGGACTAGCGATCAATGAGCAGTTCTTC
TRBD1 | TRBJ1-3 | TRBV7-9 | CASSPPDRGTGNTIYF | TGTGCCAGCAGCCCACCGGACAGGGGGACTGGAAACACCATATATTTT
. | TRBJ2-5 | TRBV15 | CATSREASRVEETQYF | TGTGCCACCAGCAGAGAGGCAAGCAGGGTTGAGGAGACCCAGTACTTC
TRBD2 | TRBJ2-2 | TRBV18 | CASSSGMGTGELFF | TGTGCCAGCTCAAGCGGGATGGGTACCGGGGAGCTGTTTTTT
TRBD1 | TRBJ2-3 | TRBV5-6 | CASSLRGLQGGSTDTQYF | TGTGCCAGCAGTTTACGGGGTCTACAGGGGGGCAGCACAGATACGCAGTATTTT
. | TRBJ1-2 | TRBV5-3 | CARSPEHPNYGYTF | TGTGCCAGAAGCCCCGAACACCCGAACTATGGCTACACCTTC
. | TRBJ1-6 | TRBV5-4 | CASSLQLSSSYNSPLHF | TGTGCCAGCAGCTTGCAATTATCGAGCTCCTATAATTCACCCCTCCACTTT
TRBD1 | TRBJ1-2 | TRBV5-4 | CASSPDRELGYTF | TGTGCCAGCAGCCCGGACAGGGAGCTCGGCTACACCTTC
. | TRBJ2-5 | TRBV29-1 | CSVVKAFRGTQYF | TGCAGCGTTGTTAAGGCTTTCAGGGGGACCCAGTACTTC
TRBD1 | TRBJ2-5 | TRBV27 | CASSLLDRRETQYF | TGTGCCAGCAGTTTACTGGACAGGCGGGAGACCCAGTACTTC
. | TRBJ1-2 | TRBV5-1 | CASSPDSPPSGYTF | TGCGCCAGCAGTCCGGACAGCCCTCCCTCCGGCTACACCTTC
. | TRBJ1-4 | TRBV9 | CASSQQGGLNEKLFF | TGTGCCAGCAGCCAACAGGGAGGGCTCAATGAAAAACTGTTTTTT
. | TRBJ1-2 | TRBV6-5 | CASSHGGGYTF | TGTGCCAGCAGTCACGGGGGAGGCTACACCTTC
. | TRBJ1-1 | TRBV7-2 | CASSLALGADTEAFF | TGTGCCAGCAGCTTAGCGTTGGGTGCGGACACTGAAGCTTTCTTT
. | TRBJ1-2 | TRBV7-3 | CASSPDRNYGYTF | TGTGCCAGCAGCCCCGACAGAAACTATGGCTACACCTTC
TRBD1 | TRBJ2-7 | TRBV11-2 | CASSPMTGGYEQYF | TGTGCCAGCAGCCCTATGACAGGGGGATACGAGCAGTACTTC